These 30 T cell receptor beta chains originate from one sample sequenced in a study of T cells in women clearing cervical HPV infection. Here immunoSEQ multiplex PCR was the method, and the copy in TCRdb shows in-frame clones only, minus some. The sample's table shows roughly 20,000 clones. Sample: blood buffy coat. These receptors came from a woman aged 18-69 years with a cervical HPV16 infection that either progressed to CIN3+ or cleared (not recorded which).

Note on this clone: Read sequence stops 3 residues before the CDR3 end, and the germline J gene provides the missing end. Other DNA sequences in this sample translate to the same CDR3. The chain uses TRBV10-3 and TRBJ1-3; D gene uncertain. CDR1 is ENHRY and CDR2 is SYGVKD in the germline V gene. With 0 bases removed from V and 4 bases from J, the gap between germline ends came to 13 bases. The CDR3 is 16 residues long. CDR3 loop: CAISESIRVGGNTIYF. The CDR3 DNA, read in part, is TGTGCCATCAGTGAGTCTATTCGGGTCGGAGGAAACACC.

Points on this clone: The read is 3 residues too short to cover the CDR3 end, so that end is filled in from the germline J gene. The chain combines TRBV5-1 with TRBJ2-1, with TRBD2 matching 8 bases. Germline values: CDR1 SGHRS, CDR2 YFSETQ. The CDR3 consists of 14 residues. Germline trimming cut 4 bases from V and 6 bases from J; bases unmatched to any gene: 6. CDR3 loop: CASSPTAGANEQFF. The CDR3 DNA, read in part, is TGCGCCAGCAGCCCCACAGCGGGGGCCAATGAG.

A word on this clone: Coverage ceases 3 residues before the CDR3 finishes, and the germline J gene fills in the end. The chain employs TRBV2 and TRBJ1-4; no clear D gene. The germline V and J ends were trimmed by 4 bases and 7 bases, with 13 bases remaining between them. This CDR3 contains 14 residues. Germline V gene data show CDR1 as SNHLY and CDR2 as FYNNEI. The CDR3 bases that were read are TGTGCCAGCAGTGGGGCCCTTTTGGGTGAAAAA. Amino acid sequence: CASSGALLGEK. The full CDR3 sequence reads CASSGALLGEKLFF.

Notes on this clone: The read ends 3 residues early relative to the CDR3; the germline J gene fills the gap. The V gene is TRBV14, the J gene TRBJ2-2, with D tentatively TRBD2 (5 bases). Germline V lookup: CDR1 SGHDN, CDR2 FVKESK. This CDR3 is built from 14 residues. CDR3 residues: CASSFLPGGEKLFF. The CDR3 DNA, read in part, is TGTGCCAGCAGCTTCCTGCCAGGAGGTGAAAAG. The variable domain in full, with the rest retrieved from reference TRBV14 and TRBJ2-2, is EAGVTQFPSHSVIEKGQTVTLRCDPISGHDNLYWYRRVMGKEIKFLLHFVKESKQDESGMPNNRFLAERTGGTYSTLKVQPAELEDSGVYFCASSFLPGGEKLFFGEGSRLTVL.

Concerning this clone: The read ends 3 residues shy of where the CDR3 ends; the end is completed using the germline J gene. This chain links TRBV2 with TRBJ1-1; D not resolved. V was trimmed by 2 bases and J by 5 bases, leaving 12 bases between them. The length of the CDR3 is 14 residues. Looked up from germline, CDR1 is SNHLY and CDR2 is FYNNEI. The CDR3 loop reads CASSEYEGRTEAFF. CDR3 bases read: TGTGCCAGCAGTGAATATGAGGGTCGGACTGAA. The full variable domain, with the rest looked up from reference TRBV2 and TRBJ1-1, is EPEVTQTPSHQVTQMGQEVILRCVPISNHLYFYWYRQILGQKVEFLVSFYNNEISEKSEIFDDQFSVERPDGSNFTLKIRSTKLEDSAMYFCASSEYEGRTEAFFGQGTRLTVV.

Concerning this clone: The read ends 3 residues early relative to the CDR3; the germline J gene fills the gap. The genes are TRBV7-2 and TRBJ2-1; 8 bases fit TRBD2. The CDR3 length is 12 residues. Germline V gives CDR1 SGHTA, CDR2 FQGNSA. V was pared by 3 bases and J by 8 bases, with 0 bases of the junction left unmatched. CDR3 DNA, as far as it was read: TGTGCCAGCAGCTTGCGGGGGGATGAG. Encoded protein: CASSLRGDE. The CDR3 as a whole reads CASSLRGDEQFF.

Points on this clone: The read falls 3 residues short of the CDR3 end, and the missing part is taken from the germline J gene. The chain links TRBV20-1 to TRBJ2-2; weak D call: TRBD1 (5 bases). The germline V gene encodes CDR1 DFQATT and CDR2 SNEGSKA (reference sequence). Trimming pared 4 bases from V and 8 bases from J, leaving 11 bases between. This CDR3 has 12 residues. This CDR3 is CSAKSRAGELFF. The part of the CDR3 DNA that was read is TGCAGTGCTAAGTCCAGGGCGGGGGAG.

Comment on this clone: The sequence runs out 3 residues before the end of the CDR3; the remainder is reconstructed from the germline J gene. The rearrangement links TRBV20-1 to TRBJ1-5; weak D call: TRBD1 (6 bases). V was pared by 7 bases and J by 3 bases, with 13 bases between. Germline V gene sequence: CDR1 DFQATT, CDR2 SNEGSKA (reference sequence). The CDR3 is 13 residues long. This CDR3 is CSGEQGPNQPQHF. CDR3 DNA, as far as it was read: TGCAGTGGAGAACAGGGCCCCAATCAGCCC.

A word on this clone: The read falls 3 residues short of the CDR3 end, and the missing part is taken from the germline J gene. This chain connects TRBV14 to TRBJ1-2; D is ambiguous. V lost 4 bases and J 4 bases, leaving 10 bases between the germline ends. The germline V gene has CDR1 SGHDN and CDR2 FVKESK. CDR3 size: 13 residues. CDR3 sequence: CASSPQSIYGYTF. The sequenced CDR3 bases are TGTGCCAGCAGCCCCCAGTCGATCTATGGC.

As for this clone: The DNA ends 3 residues before the CDR3 does, and the rest of the CDR3 is filled in from the germline J gene. The chain recombines TRBV6-2 or TRBV6-3 with TRBJ1-2; D gene unclear. Germline values: CDR1 MNHEY, CDR2 SVGEGT. This CDR3 is 13 amino acids long. CDR3 bases read: TGTGCCAGCAGTTACCGGACTAGCAGTGAC. Protein sequence: CASSYRTSSD. The full CDR3 is CASSYRTSSDYTF.

Regarding this clone: The read falls 3 residues short of the CDR3 end, and the missing part is taken from the germline J gene. The chain links TRBV4-1 to TRBJ2-6; D unresolved. This CDR3 has 16 residues. Germline CDR1 MGHRA, CDR2 YSYEKL. The V end lost 10 bases, the J end lost 0 bases, and 16 bases lay between the germline ends. Partial CDR3 DNA: TGCGCCACCCATCCTTCAGGCTTCTCTGGGGCCAACGTC. Its protein product is CATHPSGFSGANV. The whole CDR3 is CATHPSGFSGANVLTF.

On this clone: From the germline J gene comes the end of the CDR3, since the read stops 3 residues before it. The chain combines TRBV4-2 with TRBJ2-7; 13 bases are a match to TRBD2. Germline CDR1 reads LGHNA; CDR2 reads YNFKEQ. There are 15 residues in the CDR3. The trim removed 7 bases at V and 2 bases at J, leaving 5 bases unmatched. The CDR3 loop is CASNSGLAGAYEQYF. The sequenced CDR3 bases are TGTGCCAGCAACTCCGGACTAGCGGGAGCCTACGAG.

Details on this clone: The CDR3 extends 3 residues past the end of the read, so its final part is completed from the germline J gene. V usage is TRBV19 and J usage is TRBJ2-3; D gene uncertain. The CDR3 runs to 13 residues. The V end was cut by 1 base, the J end by 2 bases, with 4 bases between. Germline V lookup: CDR1 LNHDA, CDR2 SQIVND (reference sequence). The chain's CDR3 is CASSIGATDTQYF. The CDR3 bases that were read are TGTGCCAGTAGTATAGGGGCCACAGATACG.

As to this clone: The read stops 3 residues short of the end of the CDR3; the missing end is completed from the germline J gene. The V gene is TRBV30, the J gene TRBJ2-1; the D call may be TRBD1 or TRBD2 (6 bases each). Germline V gene sequence: CDR1 GTSNPN, CDR2 SVGIG (reference sequence). This CDR3 region has 14 residues. Trimming removed 4 bases from V and 0 bases from J, with 10 bases in between. The sequenced part of the CDR3 DNA is TGTGCCTGGAAGGAGGGGGACTCCTACAATGAG. Amino acid sequence: CAWKEGDSYNE. The entire CDR3 protein reads CAWKEGDSYNEQFF.

Points on this clone: Sequencing ends 3 residues short of the CDR3 end; the germline J gene provides the rest. V and J are TRBV20-1 and TRBJ1-3; D perhaps matches TRBD1 (5 bases). The CDR3 is 13 residues long. The V end was cut by 6 bases, the J end by 2 bases, with 11 bases between. From germline, CDR1 is DFQATT and CDR2 SNEGSKA (reference sequence). The part of the CDR3 DNA that was read is TGCAGTGCCCCCAGGGATGCTGGAAACACC. This gives the protein CSAPRDAGNT. The entire CDR3 is CSAPRDAGNTIYF.

Points on this clone: Read data end 3 residues before the CDR3 end; the end is taken from the germline J gene. V usage is TRBV2 and J usage is TRBJ2-6; no clear D gene. Germline assignment: CDR1 SNHLY and CDR2 FYNNEI. Trimming removed 4 bases at V and 2 bases at J, with 15 bases between. The CDR3 consists of 17 residues. CDR3 sequence reads: CASSGSEFYAGANVLTF. The DNA read from the CDR3 is TGTGCCAGCAGTGGATCAGAGTTTTACGCTGGGGCCAACGTC.

As for this clone: The read ends 3 residues before the CDR3 terminus; that terminus is restored from the germline J gene. This same CDR3 is encoded by further DNA sequences in the sample. This chain links TRBV7-9 with TRBJ1-3; a possible D gene is TRBD1 (5 bases). This CDR3 spans 13 amino acids. Germline CDR1 and CDR2: SEHNR and FQNEAQ (reference sequence). The DNA read from the CDR3 is TGTGCCAGCAGCTTAAGACAGTCGAACGCA. Its translation is CASSLRQSNA. From start to end, the CDR3 is CASSLRQSNAIYF.

Remarks on this clone: Coverage ceases 3 residues before the CDR3 finishes, and the germline J gene fills in the end. The rearrangement uses TRBV4-2 and TRBJ2-1; D is possibly TRBD1 (6 bases). The CDR3 covers 14 residues. The ends were cut back, 4 bases at V and 7 bases at J, with 14 bases in the middle. The germline V gene has CDR1 LGHNA and CDR2 YNFKEQ. CDR3 loop: CASSPQRGQNEQFF. The DNA read from the CDR3 is TGTGCCAGCAGCCCGCAAAGGGGACAAAATGAG.

In the case of this clone: The CDR3 goes on 3 residues after the read ends, and that part is filled in from the germline J gene. The gene calls are TRBV19 and TRBJ1-1; D gene unclear. V lost 2 bases to trimming and J lost 1 base, with 8 bases between them. CDR1 and CDR2 (germline): LNHDA, SQIVND (reference sequence). This CDR3 spans 14 amino acids. The CDR3 region is CASSISQPNTEAFF. The CDR3 DNA, read in part, is TGTGCCAGTAGTATATCACAGCCGAACACTGAA.

Turning to this clone: The read ends 3 residues before the CDR3 terminus; that terminus is restored from the germline J gene. The rearrangement joins TRBV7-2 to TRBJ1-2; D ambiguous. CDR3 length equals 14 residues. Trimming took off 6 bases at V and 2 bases at J, with 13 bases between the two ends. CDR1 SGHTA and CDR2 FQGNSA come from the germline V gene. CDR3 sequence: CASSLGLGNYGYTF. Partial CDR3 DNA: TGTGCCAGCAGTTTGGGTTTAGGGAACTATGGC.

Of note for this clone: The read is 3 residues too short to cover the CDR3 end, so that end is filled in from the germline J gene. J is TRBJ2-3 and V is TRBV19; D not resolved. Germline assignment: CDR1 LNHDA and CDR2 SQIVND (reference sequence). The CDR3 contains 14 residues. Trimming stripped 5 bases from V and 3 bases from J, with 12 bases between. CDR3 loop: CASSPDWVTDTQYF. CDR3 DNA (partial): TGTGCCAGTAGTCCCGACTGGGTGACAGATACG. Drawing the rest from reference TRBV19 and TRBJ2-3, the complete variable domain is DGGITQSPKYLFRKEGQNVTLSCEQNLNHDAMYWYRQDPGQGLRLIYYSQIVNDFQKGDIAEGYSVSREKKESFPLTVTSAQKNPTAFYLCASSPDWVTDTQYFGPGTRLTVL.

Points on this clone: The read comes to an end 3 residues before the CDR3 does, leaving the germline J gene to fill in the end. This chain uses TRBV2 with TRBJ2-5; a possible D gene is TRBD2 (6 bases). There are 15 residues in the CDR3. V was cut by 8 bases and J by 4 bases, with 20 bases left in between. From germline, CDR1 is SNHLY and CDR2 FYNNEI. Incomplete CDR3 DNA: TGTGCCAGCGGCCGATCTGGAGGGGCGAGAGAGACC. Translation: CASGRSGGARET. The whole CDR3 sequence is CASGRSGGARETQYF.

Concerning this clone: The sequence runs out 3 residues before the end of the CDR3; the remainder is reconstructed from the germline J gene. J is TRBJ2-1 and V is TRBV7-8; 8 nucleotides line up with TRBD2. The V gene end was trimmed by 3 bases and the J gene end by 7 bases; junction bases not matched to a gene: 5. Germline values: CDR1 SGHVS, CDR2 FQNEAQ. The CDR3 runs to 14 residues. The CDR3: CASSFSGGENEQFF. The DNA read from the CDR3 is TGTGCCAGCAGCTTCAGCGGGGGAGAAAATGAG.

Remarks on this clone: The read finishes 3 residues shy of the CDR3 end, and the germline J gene is used to complete it. The chain joins TRBV5-4 to TRBJ1-1; a weak D match, TRBD1 (6 bases). The CDR3 extends over 14 amino acids. Between the trimmed V and J ends, which lost 2 bases and 0 bases, there was a span of 8 bases. Germline values: CDR1 SGHNT, CDR2 YYREEE (reference sequence). Partial CDR3 DNA: TGTGCCAGCAGCTTCACAGGGATGAACACTGAA. Protein product: CASSFTGMNTE. The complete CDR3 protein is CASSFTGMNTEAFF.

The part of the CDR3 DNA that was read is TGTGCCAGCTCACCACCTCCAGGGACAGGGGTGGGTACG. Translating gives CASSPPPGTGVGT. In full, the CDR3 is CASSPPPGTGVGTQYF. The chain couples TRBV18 to TRBJ2-3, with 10 positions matching TRBD1. The read is 3 residues too short to cover the CDR3 end, so that end is filled in from the germline J gene. CDR1 and CDR2 (germline): KGHSH, LQKENI. The CDR3 contains 16 residues. Trimming cost V 0 bases and J 8 bases; bases outside gene matches: 8.

Points on this clone: Sequencing ends 3 residues short of the CDR3 end; the germline J gene provides the rest. This chain joins TRBV5-1 and TRBJ2-3, with 10 bases lining up with TRBD2. V shed 0 bases and J 1 base; nucleotides not matched to a gene: 2. The length of the CDR3 is 16 residues. Germline-derived CDR1 and CDR2 are SGHRS and YFSETQ. The CDR3 bases that were read are TGCGCCAGCAGCTTGGGGCTAGCGGGGGGCACAGATACG. This translates into CASSLGLAGGTDT. The CDR3, in full, reads CASSLGLAGGTDTQYF.

With respect to this clone: The missing CDR3 end, 3 residues past where the read stops, is filled in from the germline J gene. The chain has TRBV7-3 and TRBJ1-2, with TRBD1 as a possible D gene (6 bases). Germline V lookup: CDR1 SGHTA, CDR2 FQGTGA. The CDR3 consists of 17 residues. The sequenced CDR3 bases are TGTGCCAGCAGCATCTTAGGGGGGGCGACAGGCACAGATACC. This codes for CASSILGGATGTDT. The full CDR3 is CASSILGGATGTDTYTF.

As for this clone: Sequencing ends 3 residues short of the CDR3 end; the germline J gene provides the rest. The chain links TRBV5-6 to TRBJ2-1, with D possibly matching TRBD2 (6 bases). This CDR3 has 14 amino acids. V dropped 2 bases and J dropped 7 bases, with 13 bases sitting between them. Germline CDR1 SGHDT, CDR2 YYEEEE. The DNA read from the CDR3 is TGTGCCAGCAGCTTTAGCGGTCCTGGGAATGAG. It yields the protein CASSFSGPGNE. The whole CDR3 protein is CASSFSGPGNEQFF.

Comments on this clone: An end of the junction does not agree with germline; a read error may underlie this. Read coverage stops 3 residues before the CDR3 terminus; the germline J gene supplies the remainder. The genes are TRBV7-9 and TRBJ2-3; 10 positions agree with TRBD2. This CDR3 comprises 15 residues. CDR1 SEHNR and CDR2 FQNEAQ come from the germline V gene (reference sequence). The CDR3 bases that were read are TGTGCCAGCAGCCGGACTAGCGGCAGCAAAGATACG. Protein: CASSRTSGSKDT. The whole CDR3 protein is CASSRTSGSKDTQYF.

A note on this clone: The read terminates 3 residues ahead of where the CDR3 ends, so the germline J gene completes it. The chain has TRBV7-8 and TRBJ1-6; 9 positions agree with TRBD1. With V trimmed by 0 bases and J by 8 bases, 2 bases remained unmatched. This CDR3 comprises 15 residues. The germline V gene encodes CDR1 SGHVS and CDR2 FQNEAQ. The CDR3 bases that were read are TGTGCCAGCAGCTTAGCCCGGACAGGGGATTCACCC. Translated: CASSLARTGDSP. The full CDR3 protein reads CASSLARTGDSPLHF.